This TCR beta chain was found in a study of Ad26.COV2.S vaccination and SARS-CoV-2 variants. This table comes from immunoSEQ multiplex PCR, and its TCRdb copy is limited to in-frame clones, with some not included. The repertoire consists of roughly 510,000 clones, with 87% occurring once and the leading ten covering 9.5% to 15%. In the case of this clone: Its antigen is as yet unknown.

Indicated treatment: around 19 received Ad26.COV2.S at low or high dose, single or two shots; roughly five received placebo; per-sample allocation not given. Collection of samples fell on day 63 after the first vaccine or placebo injection. Study observations and caveats: Reported post-vaccination CD8+ and CD4+ T cell responses to spike showed substantial breadth.

Trimming left V 7 bases short and J 2 bases short, with 6 bases between. CDR1 MDHEN and CDR2 SYDVKM come from the germline V gene. The CDR3 is 13 residues long. This sequence was found in a person aged 18-60 years who received the Ad26.COV2.S COVID-19 vaccine or a placebo. The rearrangement uses TRBV28 and TRBJ2-6, with D hard to call. The source was peripheral blood, collected in a trial of Ad26.COV2.S vaccine versus placebo. Here the CDR3 DNA reads TGTGCCAGCACGGACCCTGGGGCCAACGTCCTGACTTTC. Amino acids: CASTDPGANVLTF.